These 27 T cell receptor beta chains were sequenced from one sample in a study of shared clonotypes between healthy human individuals. Sequencing used immunoSEQ multiplex PCR; TCRdb keeps in-frame clones, though not all of them. The sample yields about 1.1 million clones, about 80% seen once. Sequencing was done on a sample of memory CD4+ T cells from PBMCs. Specified subset: CD45RA-negative fraction. The receptors here all came from a man between 18 and 29 years old in good health. Some clones in this sample may be carry-over from other donors' samples.

The V and J genes are TRBV28 and TRBJ1-2; TRBD1 aligns across 9 bases. V lost 4 bases and J lost 5; bases outside the gene matches: 8. The CDR3 sequence is 15 residues long. Germline loops: CDR1 MDHEN, CDR2 SYDVKM. CDR3 amino acids: CASSSHRGRWYGYTF. The CDR3 DNA reads as TGTGCCAGCAGTTCCCACAGGGGGCGATGGTATGGCTACACCTTC.

To note about this clone: Other nucleotide sequences in the sample specify the same CDR3. The V gene is TRBV9, the J gene TRBJ2-1; the D gene could be TRBD1 or TRBD2 (5 bases each). Between the trimmed V and J ends, which lost 5 bases and 3 bases, there was a span of 15 bases. CDR3 length equals 15 residues. Germline CDR1 is SGDLS and CDR2 is YYNGEE. The CDR3 sequence is CASSPRERSYNEQFF. The CDR3, as DNA: TGTGCCAGCAGTCCCAGGGAGAGGAGCTACAATGAGCAGTTCTTC. The entire variable domain, with the rest obtained from reference TRBV9 and TRBJ2-1, is as follows: DSGVTQTPKHLITATGQRVTLRCSPRSGDLSVYWYQQSLDQGLQFLIQYYNGEERAKGNILERFSAQQFPDLHSELNLSSLELGDSALYFCASSPRERSYNEQFFGPGTRLTVL.

V gene TRBV7-3 combines with J gene TRBJ2-1; 11 bases are a match to TRBD2. The CDR3 contains 16 residues. V lost 6 bases, J lost 3 bases, and 7 bases stayed unmatched. Per germline, CDR1 SGHTA and CDR2 FQGTGA. The CDR3 sequence is CASRPSGTSGYNEQFF. Written as DNA, the CDR3 is TGTGCCAGCAGACCATCCGGGACTAGCGGCTACAATGAGCAGTTCTTC.

The V call is TRBV7-2, the J call TRBJ2-7; D remains ambiguous. CDR3 length: 12 residues. V lost 5 bases and J 2 bases, leaving 7 bases between the germline ends. Germline assignment: CDR1 SGHTA and CDR2 FQGNSA. The CDR3 sequence is CASSPPAYEQYF. CDR3 DNA: TGTGCCAGCAGCCCCCCCGCCTACGAGCAGTACTTC.

The V and J genes are TRBV28 and TRBJ1-2; D unclear. The CDR3 length is 12 residues. The V gene lost 3 bases and the J gene lost 5 bases, with 7 bases spanning the gap. CDR1 is MDHEN and CDR2 is SYDVKM in the germline V gene. The CDR3 DNA reads as TGTGCCAGCAGTTTTTTCCCATATGGCTACACCTTC. It specifies CASSFFPYGYTF.

J is TRBJ2-1 and V is TRBV28; D not resolved. V was shortened by 6 bases and J by 7 bases, with 7 bases between the two germline ends. Per the germline V gene, CDR1 is MDHEN and CDR2 is SYDVKM. CDR3 length: 11 amino acids. CDR3 DNA: TGTGCCAGCAGAGCACCTAATGAGCAGTTCTTC. As protein: CASRAPNEQFF. The complete variable domain, with remaining parts taken from reference TRBV28 and TRBJ2-1, reads DVKVTQSSRYLVKRTGEKVFLECVQDMDHENMFWYRQDPGLGLRLIYFSYDVKMKEKGDIPEGYSVSREKKERFSLILESASTNQTSMYLCASRAPNEQFFGPGTRLTVL.

The CDR3 region has the DNA TGTGCCAGTAGTATAAATCCCCTGACTGGCCAGTACTTC. Translation gives CASSINPLTGQYF. The chain couples TRBV19 to TRBJ2-5; D not certain. The V end lost 2 bases, the J end lost 10 bases, and 14 bases lay between the germline ends. CDR3 length: 13 amino acids. The V gene's germline CDR1 is LNHDA and CDR2 SQIVND (reference sequence).

This rearrangement joins TRBV28 to TRBJ1-1, with D uncertain. This CDR3 spans 11 amino acids. Germline V gene data show CDR1 as MDHEN and CDR2 as SYDVKM. Deletions cut 6 bases from V and 10 bases from J, with 12 bases between. CDR3 residues: CASSSGGGAFF. CDR3 sequence (DNA): TGTGCCAGCAGCTCGGGAGGCGGAGCTTTCTTT. The complete variable domain, with remaining parts taken from reference TRBV28 and TRBJ1-1, reads DVKVTQSSRYLVKRTGEKVFLECVQDMDHENMFWYRQDPGLGLRLIYFSYDVKMKEKGDIPEGYSVSREKKERFSLILESASTNQTSMYLCASSSGGGAFFGQGTRLTVV.

This chain connects TRBV15 to TRBJ2-4; 11 bases agree with TRBD2. The CDR3 has 14 amino acids. The germline V gene has CDR1 LNHNV and CDR2 YYDKDF (reference sequence). V lost 8 bases, J lost 5 bases, and 5 bases stayed unmatched. CDR3 sequence: CATRKGLAENIQYF. The CDR3 DNA reads as TGTGCCACCCGAAAGGGACTAGCGGAAAACATTCAGTACTTC.

The chain uses TRBV28 and TRBJ1-4; D is undetermined. The CDR3 is 16 amino acids. V dropped 6 bases and J dropped 1 base, with 15 bases sitting between them. CDR1 is MDHEN, CDR2 SYDVKM, per germline. CDR3 region: CASSSPWVVTNEKLFF. CDR3 coding DNA: TGTGCCAGCAGCTCACCCTGGGTTGTAACTAATGAAAAACTGTTTTTT.

The CDR3 DNA reads TGCGCCAGCAGCTTAGGAGCGATCACAGATACGCAGTATTTT. Residues: CASSLGAITDTQYF. The rearrangement links TRBV5-1 to TRBJ2-3; D gene unclear. Per the germline V gene, CDR1 is SGHRS and CDR2 is YFSETQ. The CDR3 extends over 14 amino acids. The V and J ends lost 2 bases and 2 bases respectively, with 9 bases between them.

On this clone itself: Other nucleotide sequences from this sample produce the same CDR3. CDR3 in amino acids: CAIRDRGGETQYF. The CDR3 DNA reads TGTGCCATTCGGGACAGGGGTGGGGAGACCCAGTACTTC. This chain links TRBV10-3 with TRBJ2-5, with TRBD1 identical over 10 bases. This CDR3 contains 13 residues. The V segment lost 9 bases and the J segment 5 bases; nucleotides outside the gene matches: 6. Germline V CDR1 and CDR2: ENHRY, SYGVKD.

This clone was recorded a few times. The chain couples TRBV25-1 to TRBJ1-4; perhaps TRBD1 as D (5 bases). CDR3 length equals 12 residues. CDR1 and CDR2 (germline): MGHDK, SYGVNS. Trimming stripped 3 bases from V and 6 bases from J, with 5 bases between. CDR3 in amino acids: CASSDRDEKLFF. CDR3 coding DNA: TGTGCCAGCAGTGACAGGGATGAAAAACTGTTTTTT.

The rearrangement joins TRBV5-5 to TRBJ1-2, with D possibly being TRBD1 (6 bases). V lost 0 bases, J lost 0 bases, and 12 bases lay in between. CDR1 is SGHKS and CDR2 is YYEKEE in the germline V gene (reference sequence). The CDR3 has 16 amino acids. The CDR3 region is CASSLAGGRANYGYTF. Written as DNA, the CDR3 is TGTGCCAGCAGCTTGGCGGGGGGCCGAGCTAACTATGGCTACACCTTC.

This clone has more than one count but fewer than ten. Distinct nucleotide sequences in the sample also encode this CDR3. This chain links TRBV18 with TRBJ2-6; no firm D call. This CDR3 region has 13 residues. Germline-derived CDR1 and CDR2 are KGHSH and LQKENI. Trimming removed 4 bases at V and 1 base at J, with 2 bases between. The CDR3 loop is CASSRSGANVLTF. Written as DNA, the CDR3 is TGTGCCAGCTCACGGTCTGGGGCCAACGTCCTGACTTTC. The whole variable domain, remainder taken from reference TRBV18 and TRBJ2-6, is NAGVMQNPRHLVRRRGQEARLRCSPMKGHSHVYWYRQLPEEGLKFMVYLQKENIIDESGMPKERFSAEFPKEGPSILRIQQVVRGDSAAYFCASSRSGANVLTFGAGSRLTVL.

The genes are TRBV6-6 and TRBJ2-7, with TRBD1 matching over 10 bases. Germline V gene data show CDR1 as MNHNY and CDR2 as SVGAGI (reference sequence). The CDR3 loop spans 15 amino acids. With V trimmed by 5 bases and J by 6 bases, 10 bases remained unmatched. In DNA form, the CDR3 reads TGTGCCAGCAGTGGACCGGGACAGGGGTTGGTCGAGCAGTACTTC. This sequence encodes CASSGPGQGLVEQYF.

A remark on this clone: The same CDR3 also results from other DNA sequences found in this sample. CDR3 bases: TGTGCCAGCAGAGGCTTAGCTTACGAGCAGTACTTC. Amino acids: CASRGLAYEQYF. The chain uses TRBV6-5 and TRBJ2-7; D not certain. CDR3 length: 12 residues. The ends were cut back, 6 bases at V and 4 bases at J, with 10 bases in the middle. CDR1 is MNHEY and CDR2 is SVGAGI in the germline V gene.

This rearrangement joins TRBV6-6 to TRBJ2-2, with 12 positions matching TRBD2. After removal of 6 bases from V and 8 bases from J, the junction contained 4 bases not matched to a gene. Germline values: CDR1 MNHNY, CDR2 SVGAGI (reference sequence). The CDR3 is 14 residues long. In DNA, the CDR3 is TGTGCCAGCAGACTAGCGGGAGGTCTGGGGGAGCTGTTTTTT. It is translated as CASRLAGGLGELFF.

This sequence joins TRBV5-4 and TRBJ2-3; 11 bases line up with TRBD2. CDR1 and CDR2 from the germline V gene are SGHNT and YYREEE (reference sequence). The V gene end was trimmed by 4 bases and the J gene end by 5 bases; junction bases not matched to a gene: 9. The CDR3 contains 16 residues. CDR3 sequence: CASSTSGSIRGDTQYF. CDR3 nucleotide sequence: TGTGCCAGCAGCACTAGCGGGAGCATCCGCGGAGATACGCAGTATTTT. Combining the CDR3 with reference TRBV5-4 and TRBJ2-3 gives the whole variable domain ETGVTQSPTHLIKTRGQQVTLRCSSQSGHNTVSWYQQALGQGPQFIFQYYREEENGRGNFPPRFSGLQFPNYSSELNVNALELDDSALYLCASSTSGSIRGDTQYFGPGTRLTVL.

The V gene is TRBV9, the J gene TRBJ2-5; TRBD2 agrees at 14 bases. Germline CDR1 reads SGDLS; CDR2 reads YYNGEE. V was clipped by 4 bases and J by 4 bases; unmatched bases: 6. This CDR3 spans 16 amino acids. CDR3 in amino acids: CASSPRGLAGGETQYF. The CDR3 DNA sequence: TGTGCCAGCAGCCCCAGAGGACTAGCGGGAGGAGAGACCCAGTACTTC.

The chain employs TRBV11-2 and TRBJ2-3, with D unclear. The CDR3 extends over 15 amino acids. Germline V gene data show CDR1 as SGHAT and CDR2 as FQNNGV. V lost 1 base to trimming and J lost 4 bases, with 12 bases between them. The DNA for the CDR3 is TGTGCCAGCAGCTTAGGCCTGGGTCGCGCAGATACGCAGTATTTT. Translated, it gives CASSLGLGRADTQYF.

The chain couples TRBV4-2 to TRBJ2-7; 7 bases fit TRBD2. The CDR3 length is 17 residues. With V trimmed by 5 bases and J by 0 bases, 13 bases remained unmatched. In germline, CDR1 is LGHNA, CDR2 YNFKEQ. The DNA for the CDR3 is TGTGCCAGCAGCACAGGCGCTCTAAGCGGGAACTCCTACGAGCAGTACTTC. It specifies CASSTGALSGNSYEQYF.

The genes are TRBV18 and TRBJ2-5; 7 bases line up with TRBD1. Unmatched junction bases numbered 6, after V lost 5 bases and J lost 9 bases. Germline CDR1 and CDR2: KGHSH and LQKENI. The CDR3 is 12 residues long. The chain's CDR3 is CASSNDRVAQYF. The CDR3 coding sequence is TGTGCCAGCTCAAACGACAGGGTGGCCCAGTACTTC.

The J gene is TRBJ1-5, the V gene TRBV10-3, with D unclear. Germline V gene sequence: CDR1 ENHRY, CDR2 SYGVKD. The V end lost 7 bases, the J end lost 6 bases, and 13 bases lay between the germline ends. CDR3 length: 13 amino acids. The CDR3 region is CAITSVESQPQHF. In DNA form, the CDR3 reads TGTGCCATCACATCCGTGGAGAGTCAGCCCCAGCATTTT.

The V gene is TRBV27, the J gene TRBJ2-7; no clear D. Germline values: CDR1 MNHEY, CDR2 SMNVEV (reference sequence). The V end was cut by 0 bases, the J end by 7 bases, with 16 bases between. There are 15 residues in the CDR3. Here the CDR3 DNA reads TGTGCCAGCAGTTTATCTCTGGGCACCACCGTTGAGCAGTACTTC. Its protein is CASSLSLGTTVEQYF.

This clone has just a few counts. The gene calls are TRBV5-1 and TRBJ1-1; D remains ambiguous. The CDR3 covers 14 residues. Between the trimmed V and J ends, which lost 0 bases and 7 bases, there was a span of 13 bases. Germline CDR1 reads SGHRS; CDR2 reads YFSETQ. CDR3 DNA: TGCGCCAGCAGCTTGGCCAACCCCTCTGGTGAAGCTTTCTTT. Translating gives CASSLANPSGEAFF.

This clone was seen only once. The V call is TRBV9, the J call TRBJ2-2; 7 positions match TRBD2. Germline values: CDR1 SGDLS, CDR2 YYNGEE. The CDR3 loop spans 17 amino acids. V shed 0 bases, J shed 5 bases, and the junction held 10 bases outside the gene matches. In DNA, the CDR3 is TGTGCCAGCAGCGTAGTAGGGGCGGGAGCGAGTACCGGGGAGCTGTTTTTT. Amino acids: CASSVVGAGASTGELFF.